The clone carrying this T cell receptor (beta chain) was detected a few times. The record originates from a study of response to subunit inactivated influenza vaccine. TCRdb processed the RT-PCR reads anew with MiXCR; each CDR3 protein has one entry. Of 650,000 to 850,000 distinct CDR3 sequences in the sample, 11% to 15% are singletons; the top ten hold around 7%. Between the trimmed V and J ends, which lost 5 bases and 6 bases, there was a span of 13 bases. This CDR3 has 13 amino acids. The germline gives CDR1 SGHTA, CDR2 FQGNSA. This receptor was obtained from a man over 45 who received an inactivated influenza vaccine. The chain combines TRBV7-2 with TRBJ1-2, with D possibly matching TRBD1 (5 bases). The sample in question was PBMCs from blood, obtained around two weeks before vaccination. In DNA form, the CDR3 reads TGTGCCAGCAGCGTCCCGGGACGGAATGGCTACACCTTC. Its protein is CASSVPGRNGYTF. Together with reference TRBV7-2 and TRBJ1-2, the CDR3 gives the full variable domain: GAGVSQSPSNKVTEKGKDVELRCDPISGHTALYWYRQSLGQGLEFLIYFQGNSAPDKSGLPSDRFSAERTGGSVSTLTIQRTQQEDSAVYLCASSVPGRNGYTFGSGTRLTVV.